The sequence of this TCR beta chain was determined in a study of blood T cell repertoires in COVID-19 (dated by TCRdb to 2018 to 2020). With respect to the entire study: The collaborator samples originated in the United States, Italy and Spain and spanned the acute and convalescent phases of COVID-19. The repertoires were released in a freely available public database intended as a resource for research on the immune response to SARS-CoV-2. Subjects who had been exposed to COVID-19, were actively infected with it, or had recovered from it provided the deeply sampled blood TCRbeta repertoires that made up the dataset. The material from the prospective study consisted of cDNA or gDNA derived from T cells, B-cell-depleted T cells, or PBMCs. The samples were drawn from the first 160 participants of the ongoing ImmuneRACE study and from over 950 subjects provided by 6 global collaborators. Sample metadata almost always included a de-identified subject ID, COVID-19 status, age in years and sex. Where HLA class I and class II types were available, the types were taken from metadata supplied by the sample provider, not from assay-based typing.

The immunoSEQ Assay, a bias-controlled multiplex PCR, was used to amplify TCRbeta CDR3 regions from genomic DNA. In the original analysis: Within the assay, amplification of reference gene primers was used to estimate how many nucleated cells each sample contained. To quantify the absolute abundance of each unique TCRbeta CDR3 rearrangement, sequence reads were collapsed and filtered. For each sample, productive Simpson clonality was calculated as the square root of Simpson's diversity index over productive rearrangements. TCRdb provides this immuneACCESS table in a form limited to in-frame rearrangements. Some clones are lacking; in checked studies, under half of them reflect an unresolved V gene, and why the rest are absent is not known. D and trimming were read from the DNA, whereas the V and J calls and clone size are those reported in that table. This sample gives approximately 74,000 clones in total; over 80% of them show up just once. Of the sample, 2.5% is held by the ten largest clones.

The collaborating institutions used their own protocols to collect whole blood in K2EDTA tubes. Collaborator samples were shipped for TCRbeta analysis as frozen whole blood, isolated PBMCs, or DNA extracted from either sample type. There are 14 amino acids in the CDR3, from cysteine to phenylalanine inclusive. The only DNA kept is the CDR3, 42 bases in frame from the first base. V lost 0 bases and J lost 1 base; the stretch between them is 7 bases long. Based on the germline V gene, the CDR1 and CDR2 sequences are SGHDT and YYEEEE. Overall study results and their limits: How much clinical and demographic metadata was included differed by source and by participant, and the metadata was provided uncurated.

On this clone itself: Its specific antigen is unknown. No clone much larger than this one lies a single base away; base qualities are absent.

The source of this sequence is an elderly man with active or convalescent COVID-19. Material: peripheral blood. The chain uses TRBV5-6 and TRBJ1-1, with the D gene not clear enough to name. Here is the DNA: TGTGCCAGCAGCTTGGGACATCAGAACACTGAAGCTTTCTTT. Its translation reads: CASSLGHQNTEAFF. With the rest looked up from the reference TRBV5-6 and TRBJ1-1 genes rather than sequenced, the full variable domain is DAGVTQSPTHLIKTRGQQVTLRCSPKSGHDTVSWYQQALGQGPQFIFQYYEEEERQRGNFPDRFSGHQFPNYSSELNVNALLLGDSALYLCASSLGHQNTEAFFGQGTRLTVV.